This entry lists 30 T cell receptor beta chains sequenced from one sample in a study of T cells in narcolepsy. Clones were sequenced by immunoSEQ multiplex PCR, and TCRdb holds only the in-frame ones, with some missing. The sample yields 26,000 or so clones, approximately 78% seen once. The sequenced material came from CD45RA- memory CD4+ T cells from PBMCs. These receptors all stem from a human donor with narcolepsy.

The chain links TRBV2 to TRBJ1-1, with D uncertain. The CDR3 has 14 amino acids. Trimming cost V 10 bases and J 0 bases, with 15 bases left between them. The germline V gene encodes CDR1 SNHLY and CDR2 FYNNEI. The CDR3 DNA follows: TGTGCCAACCGGGCCCAGTACTTGAACACTGAAGCTTTCTTT. It encodes CANRAQYLNTEAFF.

V usage is TRBV10-2 and J usage is TRBJ1-5; a possible D gene is TRBD1 (5 bases). Germline CDR1 WSHSY, CDR2 SAAADI. V lost 3 bases, J lost 0 bases, and 12 bases lay in between. This CDR3 spans 16 amino acids. The CDR3 loop is CASSEGTGFSNQPQHF. For the CDR3, the DNA is TGCGCCAGCAGTGAAGGAACAGGCTTTAGCAATCAGCCCCAGCATTTT.

The chain combines TRBV10-3 with TRBJ2-7, with 10 bases matching TRBD2. Looked up from germline, CDR1 is ENHRY and CDR2 is SYGVKD. The CDR3 consists of 15 residues. V was clipped by 4 bases and J by 3 bases; unmatched bases: 6. This CDR3 reads CAISGRLAGVYEQYF. The DNA of the CDR3 is TGTGCCATCAGTGGAAGGCTAGCGGGGGTCTACGAGCAGTACTTC.

The chain carries TRBV10-3 and TRBJ2-1; no definite D call. V lost 2 bases to trimming and J lost 0 bases, with 11 bases between them. The CDR3 extends over 16 amino acids. The germline gives CDR1 ENHRY, CDR2 SYGVKD. The CDR3 sequence is CAISEGSQSSYNEQFF. In DNA, the CDR3 is TGTGCCATCAGTGAGGGCAGTCAGAGCTCCTACAATGAGCAGTTCTTC.

Notes on this clone: Other DNA sequences in the sample encode the same CDR3. The V call is TRBV6-5, the J call TRBJ1-2; D perhaps matches TRBD1 (6 bases). V lost 5 bases and J lost 3, with 10 bases in between. Germline loops: CDR1 MNHEY, CDR2 SVGAGI. CDR3 size: 13 residues. The CDR3 sequence: CASSETGYYGYTF. CDR3 DNA sequence: TGTGCCAGCAGTGAAACAGGGTACTATGGCTACACCTTC.

The chain combines TRBV6-1 with TRBJ1-2; D remains ambiguous. The germline CDR1 and CDR2 sequences are MNHNS and SASEGT. The CDR3 covers 14 residues. Trimming removed 5 bases at V and 4 bases at J, with 14 bases between. CDR3 residues: CASSFARQAYGYTF. The CDR3 DNA follows: TGTGCCAGCAGTTTCGCCCGGCAGGCCTATGGCTACACCTTC.

The chain links TRBV19 to TRBJ1-2, with D unresolved. Germline CDR1 reads LNHDA; CDR2 reads SQIVND (reference sequence). Trimming took off 2 bases at V and 0 bases at J, with 10 bases between the two ends. The CDR3 consists of 15 residues. CDR3 DNA: TGTGCCAGTAGTATATCACCAATTTCTAACTATGGCTACACCTTC. This codes for CASSISPISNYGYTF.

This chain uses TRBV5-1 with TRBJ2-1; D is perhaps TRBD1 or TRBD2 (5 bases each). V was clipped by 4 bases and J by 6 bases, with 14 bases between them. The germline CDR1 and CDR2 sequences are SGHRS and YFSETQ. The CDR3 sequence is 14 residues long. CDR3 region: CASSPGAGGNEQFF. Written as DNA, the CDR3 is TGCGCCAGCAGCCCCGGGGCAGGTGGCAATGAGCAGTTCTTC.

This chain uses TRBV4-2 with TRBJ2-5; perhaps TRBD1 as D (5 bases). The J call may not be correct, given that the DNA end is closer to TRBJ2-7. The CDR3 consists of 16 residues. The V gene's germline CDR1 is LGHNA and CDR2 YNFKEQ. The chain's CDR3 is CASSQRAQDRSYEQYF. In nucleotides, the CDR3 is TGTGCCAGCAGCCAAAGGGCACAGGATCGTTCCTACGAGCAGTACTTC.

This clone was counted between two and nine times. The V gene is TRBV10-1, the J gene TRBJ2-7, with 11 bases identical to TRBD1. CDR3 length: 15 amino acids. The germline CDR1 and CDR2 sequences are WNHNN and SYGVQD (reference sequence). Trimming at V came to 3 bases and at J to 1 base, leaving 2 bases not matched to a gene. In DNA, the CDR3 is TGCGCCAGCAGTGAATGGGACAGGGGGTCCTACGAGCAGTACTTC. Residues: CASSEWDRGSYEQYF.

The rearrangement uses TRBV7-8 and TRBJ2-7; 8 bases fit TRBD1. Germline CDR1 and CDR2: SGHVS and FQNEAQ. This CDR3 comprises 13 residues. V was clipped by 5 bases and J by 2 bases; unmatched bases: 2. CDR3 region: CASSLDRAYEQYF. The DNA of the CDR3 is TGTGCCAGCAGCCTGGACAGGGCCTACGAGCAGTACTTC.

The V gene is TRBV7-8, the J gene TRBJ2-6, with D maybe TRBD2 (6 bases). The V gene's germline CDR1 is SGHVS and CDR2 FQNEAQ. The CDR3 runs to 18 residues. Deletions cut 1 base from V and 2 bases from J, with 15 bases between. CDR3 nucleotides: TGTGCCAGCAGCTTAGACGGAGGGGAATTAGCTGGGGCCAACGTCCTGACTTTC. Its protein is CASSLDGGELAGANVLTF.

The chain joins TRBV23-1 to TRBJ2-1, with 12 bases lining up with TRBD1. TRBV23-1 is marked as an open reading frame, function uncertain. The CDR3 has 14 residues. Trimming removed 7 bases from V and 4 bases from J; junction bases left unmatched: 2. The CDR3 region has the DNA TGCGCCAGCAAGGGACAGGGGGCTTACAATGAGCAGTTCTTC. It specifies CASKGQGAYNEQFF.

This sequence joins TRBV7-8 and TRBJ2-7; D gene unclear. The CDR3 extends over 15 amino acids. The V end was cut by 3 bases, the J end by 2 bases, with 14 bases between. Germline lookup yields CDR1 SGHVS and CDR2 FQNEAQ. CDR3 region: CASSFEAVRTYEQYF. CDR3 sequence (DNA): TGTGCCAGCAGCTTCGAGGCCGTCAGAACCTACGAGCAGTACTTC.

CDR3 sequence (DNA): TGTGCCATTAACAATGGACAGCGAACCTACGAGCAGTACTTC. This gives the protein CAINNGQRTYEQYF. V usage is TRBV2 and J usage is TRBJ2-7, with D maybe TRBD1 (6 bases). The CDR3 runs 14 residues. Germline V gene lookup returns CDR1 SNHLY and CDR2 FYNNEI. Deletions cut 10 bases from V and 2 bases from J, with 18 bases between.

This chain uses TRBV11-3 with TRBJ2-3, with D perhaps matching TRBD2 (7 bases). This CDR3 region has 16 residues. The germline V and J ends were trimmed by 2 bases and 1 base, with 13 bases remaining between them. Per the germline V gene, CDR1 is SGHNT and CDR2 is YENEEA. The CDR3 reads CASSLRGSGGTDTQYF. As DNA, the CDR3 is TGTGCCAGCAGCTTAAGGGGGAGCGGGGGCACAGATACGCAGTATTTT.

This clone was observed a single time. V gene TRBV5-1 combines with J gene TRBJ2-3, with TRBD1 matching over 7 bases. J gave up 2 bases and V 4 bases, and 7 bases lay outside the gene matches. CDR1 and CDR2 (germline): SGHRS, YFSETQ. This CDR3 contains 15 residues. The CDR3 sequence is CASSATGAYTDTQYF. DNA of the CDR3: TGCGCCAGCAGCGCTACAGGGGCGTACACAGATACGCAGTATTTT.

With regard to this clone: The germline gene is not matched at one end of the junction; a read error may be the cause. The identical CDR3 is also encoded by other nucleotide sequences in the sample. V usage is TRBV11-2 and J usage is TRBJ1-6; no firm D call. The CDR3 totals 12 residues. Germline lookup yields CDR1 SGHAT and CDR2 FQNNGV. The CDR3 here is CASSLVNSPLHF. The CDR3 DNA follows: TGTGCCAGCAGCTTAGTTAATTCGCCCCTCCACTTT.

The chain links TRBV4-2 to TRBJ1-6; perhaps TRBD1 as D (6 bases). The CDR3 runs 14 residues. Germline assignment: CDR1 LGHNA and CDR2 YNFKEQ. The V end lost 8 bases, the J end lost 7 bases, and 15 bases lay between the germline ends. The CDR3 DNA is TGTGCCAGCGGGGGGCTTGGTTGGAATTCACCCCTCCACTTT. Residues: CASGGLGWNSPLHF.

V usage is TRBV9 and J usage is TRBJ2-5, with 7 bases matching TRBD2. This CDR3 comprises 16 residues. V lost 3 bases to trimming and J lost 4 bases; unmatched junction nucleotides: 12. CDR1 and CDR2 (germline): SGDLS, YYNGEE. CDR3 residues: CASSAPVFGGGETQYF. The CDR3 DNA is TGTGCCAGCAGCGCCCCAGTTTTTGGCGGGGGAGAGACCCAGTACTTC.

Details on this clone: The same CDR3 can be traced to other DNA sequences in this sample. The chain links TRBV6-1 to TRBJ1-5; no definite D call. V shed 4 bases and J shed 1 base, with 11 bases lying between them. There are 15 residues in the CDR3. Germline V gene lookup returns CDR1 MNHNS and CDR2 SASEGT. The CDR3: CASSVIRNSNQPQHF. The CDR3 bases are TGTGCCAGCAGTGTGATCAGGAACAGCAATCAGCCCCAGCATTTT.

The chain uses TRBV18 and TRBJ1-1; D is unclear. The ends were cut back, 3 bases at V and 0 bases at J, with 26 bases in the middle. Germline V gives CDR1 KGHSH, CDR2 LQKENI. The CDR3 runs to 20 residues. The CDR3 region is CASSPTLSSADWHMNTEAFF. The CDR3 DNA follows: TGTGCCAGCTCACCTACCTTAAGTTCCGCCGATTGGCACATGAACACTGAAGCTTTCTTT.

The chain is built from TRBV6-1 and TRBJ2-5, with D unresolved. Germline CDR1 reads MNHNS; CDR2 reads SASEGT. Trimming took off 6 bases at V and 4 bases at J, with 15 bases between the two ends. CDR3 length equals 14 residues. The CDR3 here is CASRDGRIRETQYF. The CDR3 bases are TGTGCCAGCAGGGATGGTAGGATCCGAGAGACCCAGTACTTC.

The gene calls are TRBV5-1 and TRBJ2-5, with no clear D. V dropped 3 bases and J dropped 5 bases, with 20 bases sitting between them. Germline V gives CDR1 SGHRS, CDR2 YFSETQ. The CDR3 loop spans 16 amino acids. CDR3 sequence reads: CASSSSDPRGGETQYF. The CDR3 DNA follows: TGCGCCAGCAGCTCCTCGGACCCACGAGGTGGGGAGACCCAGTACTTC.

The V call is TRBV7-9, the J call TRBJ2-4; maybe TRBD2 (5 bases). This CDR3 is built from 15 residues. Germline CDR1 is SEHNR and CDR2 is FQNEAQ (reference sequence). V lost 1 base and J 10 bases, leaving 17 bases between the germline ends. The CDR3 region is CASSLENLAGFIQYF. DNA of the CDR3: TGTGCCAGCAGCTTAGAAAACCTAGCAGGCTTTATTCAGTACTTC.

The V and J genes are TRBV5-1 and TRBJ2-2, with 15 bases identical to TRBD2. J was trimmed by 0 bases and V by 0 bases; bases with no gene match: 9. Germline CDR1 reads SGHRS; CDR2 reads YFSETQ. The CDR3 totals 21 residues. CDR3 amino acids: CASSLAPGLAGGRTNTGELFF. CDR3 nucleotide sequence: TGCGCCAGCAGCTTGGCCCCCGGACTAGCGGGGGGGCGAACGAACACCGGGGAGCTGTTTTTT.

This chain links TRBV19 with TRBJ2-5, with 13 bases lining up with TRBD2. The CDR3 runs 15 residues. Germline lookup yields CDR1 LNHDA and CDR2 SQIVND (reference sequence). The V gene end was trimmed by 5 bases and the J gene end by 7 bases; junction bases not matched to a gene: 7. Here the CDR3 DNA reads TGTGCCAGTAGTTCCGGACTAGCGGGGGCGGGGACCCAGTACTTC. As protein: CASSSGLAGAGTQYF.

This chain connects TRBV19 to TRBJ1-2, with D possibly matching TRBD1 (5 bases). CDR1 is LNHDA, CDR2 SQIVND, per germline (reference sequence). The CDR3 loop spans 15 amino acids. Deletions cut 2 bases from V and 4 bases from J, with 14 bases between. The CDR3 loop reads CASSISSGTSYGYTF. The CDR3 region has the DNA TGTGCCAGTAGTATATCGAGTGGGACCAGCTATGGCTACACCTTC.

This rearrangement joins TRBV30 to TRBJ2-7, with TRBD1 matching 11 bases. CDR3 length: 14 amino acids. V trimming: 1 base; J trimming: 3 bases; junction bases outside the gene matches: 2. Germline loops: CDR1 GTSNPN, CDR2 SVGIG (reference sequence). DNA of the CDR3: TGTGCCTGGAGTGGGACAGGGGGCGGCTACGAGCAGTACTTC. Translation: CAWSGTGGGYEQYF.

The rearrangement uses TRBV19 and TRBJ1-1, with 8 nucleotides matching TRBD1. Germline lookup yields CDR1 LNHDA and CDR2 SQIVND (reference sequence). The CDR3 consists of 15 residues. V shed 7 bases, J shed 0 bases, and the junction held 7 bases outside the gene matches. The CDR3 loop is CASIRDRNLNTEAFF. The CDR3 coding sequence is TGTGCCAGTATCCGGGACAGGAACCTGAACACTGAAGCTTTCTTT.